These 20 T cell receptor beta chains share one sample of origin, sequenced in a study of cytotoxic CD8 clonotypes in ibrutinib-treated CLL. Method: immunoSEQ multiplex PCR; TCRdb's copy keeps in-frame clones and lacks some. The sample yields about 120,000 clones, about 58% seen once. Sequenced material: PBMCs, taken after 24 months of ibrutinib treatment. These receptor sequences come from a human donor with chronic lymphocytic leukemia.

The chain links TRBV7-2 to TRBJ2-7; a weak D match, TRBD2 (5 bases). Germline CDR1 is SGHTA and CDR2 is FQGNSA. V lost 0 bases, J lost 0 bases, and 27 bases lay in between. This CDR3 contains 21 residues. As DNA, the CDR3 is TGTGCCAGCAGCTTAGCAATAACGGCGGGCTTGCCCCCCTCAAGCTCCTACGAGCAGTACTTC. This codes for CASSLAITAGLPPSSSYEQYF. Drawing the rest from reference TRBV7-2 and TRBJ2-7, the complete variable domain is GAGVSQSPSNKVTEKGKDVELRCDPISGHTALYWYRQSLGQGLEFLIYFQGNSAPDKSGLPSDRFSAERTGGSVSTLTIQRTQQEDSAVYLCASSLAITAGLPPSSSYEQYFGPGTRLTVT.

The rearrangement uses TRBV28 and TRBJ2-7, with D possibly being TRBD1 (5 bases). The germline V and J ends were trimmed by 5 bases and 2 bases, with 13 bases remaining between them. The CDR3 consists of 14 residues. In germline, CDR1 is MDHEN, CDR2 SYDVKM. This CDR3 reads CASSEMSGTYEQYF. As DNA, the CDR3 is TGTGCCAGCAGTGAAATGTCAGGGACCTACGAGCAGTACTTC.

The gene calls are TRBV5-4 and TRBJ2-5; 15 bases are a match to TRBD2. Germline V gene data show CDR1 as SGHNT and CDR2 as YYREEE (reference sequence). V lost 3 bases to trimming and J lost 5 bases; unmatched junction nucleotides: 5. The CDR3 length is 16 residues. The CDR3 protein is CASSSGTSGGLETQYF. Here the CDR3 DNA reads TGTGCCAGCAGCTCGGGGACTAGCGGGGGGCTGGAGACCCAGTACTTC. The full variable domain, rest sourced from reference TRBV5-4 and TRBJ2-5, is ETGVTQSPTHLIKTRGQQVTLRCSSQSGHNTVSWYQQALGQGPQFIFQYYREEENGRGNFPPRFSGLQFPNYSSELNVNALELDDSALYLCASSSGTSGGLETQYFGPGTRLLVL.

V usage is TRBV2 and J usage is TRBJ2-2, with D possibly being TRBD1 or TRBD2 (6 bases each). Germline CDR1 is SNHLY and CDR2 is FYNNEI. V was pared by 3 bases and J by 6 bases, with 14 bases between. The CDR3 length is 15 residues. CDR3 protein: CASSEPGGRAGELFF. In DNA form, the CDR3 reads TGTGCCAGCAGTGAGCCCGGGGGCCGCGCCGGGGAGCTGTTTTTT.

The rearrangement links TRBV25-1 to TRBJ1-6; D is ambiguous. The CDR3 covers 15 residues. The V and J ends lost 2 bases and 0 bases respectively, with 5 bases between them. Germline values: CDR1 MGHDK, CDR2 SYGVNS. The CDR3 DNA is TGTGCCAGCAGTGAAGCGGGCTCCTATAATTCACCCCTCCACTTT. Protein: CASSEAGSYNSPLHF.

The V gene is TRBV7-8, the J gene TRBJ2-3; D is ambiguous. Germline assignment: CDR1 SGHVS and CDR2 FQNEAQ. This CDR3 is built from 15 residues. Deletions cut 1 base from V and 2 bases from J, with 10 bases between. The CDR3 spells CASSLDLGNTDTQYF. The CDR3 DNA reads as TGTGCCAGCAGCTTAGATCTAGGAAACACAGATACGCAGTATTTT. The variable domain in full, completed from reference TRBV7-8 and TRBJ2-3, reads GAGVSQSPRYKVAKRGQDVALRCDPISGHVSLFWYQQALGQGPEFLTYFQNEAQLDKSGLPSDRFFAERPEGSVSTLKIQRTQQEDSAVYLCASSLDLGNTDTQYFGPGTRLTVL.

This clone was counted a single time. The chain recombines TRBV9 with TRBJ1-1; D is ambiguous. The germline gives CDR1 SGDLS, CDR2 YYNGEE. The CDR3 contains 14 residues. The V and J ends lost 0 bases and 0 bases respectively, with 6 bases between them. The DNA for the CDR3 is TGTGCCAGCAGCGTAGCCAGCTTGAACACTGAAGCTTTCTTT. It yields the protein CASSVASLNTEAFF.

The rearrangement joins TRBV5-1 to TRBJ2-3; D might be TRBD1 (5 bases). Germline V gives CDR1 SGHRS, CDR2 YFSETQ. The V end lost 4 bases, the J end lost 4 bases, and 13 bases lay between the germline ends. This CDR3 is 14 amino acids long. The CDR3 DNA is TGCGCCAGCAGCGGGCAGGGTGTCCCAGATACGCAGTATTTT. Its protein product is CASSGQGVPDTQYF.

The chain couples TRBV5-1 to TRBJ1-2, with D possibly TRBD1 on 6 matching bases. From germline, CDR1 is SGHRS and CDR2 YFSETQ. This CDR3 comprises 16 residues. The V end was cut by 3 bases, the J end by 6 bases, with 21 bases between. CDR3 nucleotide sequence: TGCGCCAGCAGCTCTTCTTCGCGAAACAGGGAGGATGGCTACACCTTC. This codes for CASSSSSRNREDGYTF. Complete variable domain (other parts from reference TRBV5-1 and TRBJ1-2): KAGVTQTPRYLIKTRGQQVTLSCSPISGHRSVSWYQQTPGQGLQFLFEYFSETQRNKGNFPGRFSGRQFSNSRSEMNVSTLELGDSALYLCASSSSSRNREDGYTFGSGTRLTVV.

The V gene is TRBV2, the J gene TRBJ1-2; no firm D call. The CDR3 is 13 amino acids. V was shortened by 5 bases and J by 2 bases, with 9 bases between the two germline ends. Germline V gene sequence: CDR1 SNHLY, CDR2 FYNNEI. The CDR3 DNA is TGTGCCAGCAGTCTCCGGCCAAACTATGGCTACACCTTC. Its protein product is CASSLRPNYGYTF.

This clone has only a few counts. The chain couples TRBV6-1 to TRBJ2-1; TRBD2 agrees at 14 bases. V lost 10 bases, J lost 10 bases, and 9 bases stayed unmatched. The CDR3 is made up of 14 amino acids. Germline assignment: CDR1 MNHNS and CDR2 SASEGT. The CDR3 is CANRNGLAGGEQFF. In DNA form, the CDR3 reads TGTGCCAACCGGAACGGACTAGCGGGGGGCGAGCAGTTCTTC.

The CDR3 sequence: CASSFRNTEAFF. The CDR3, as DNA: TGTGCCAGCAGCTTTCGGAACACTGAAGCTTTCTTT. The chain combines TRBV7-2 with TRBJ1-1; D not resolved. Trimming cost V 3 bases and J 1 base, with 3 bases left between them. There are 12 residues in the CDR3. Germline V gives CDR1 SGHTA, CDR2 FQGNSA.

This rearrangement joins TRBV29-1 to TRBJ2-5; D may correspond to TRBD1 or TRBD2 (5 bases each). Germline CDR1 SQVTM, CDR2 ANQGSEA. This CDR3 contains 14 residues. Trimming stripped 0 bases from V and 5 bases from J, with 13 bases between. The CDR3 DNA follows: TGCAGCGTTGAAGATCCGTGGGGACGCGAGACCCAGTACTTC. Its translation: CSVEDPWGRETQYF. Looking up the rest from reference TRBV29-1 and TRBJ2-5 gives the full variable domain: SAVISQKPSRDICQRGTSLTIQCQVDSQVTMMFWYRQQPGQSLTLIATANQGSEATYESGFVIDKFPISRPNLTFSTLTVSNMSPEDSSIYLCSVEDPWGRETQYFGPGTRLLVL.

The chain has TRBV18 and TRBJ2-5, with 10 bases lining up with TRBD1. The V gene end was trimmed by 6 bases and the J gene end by 5 bases; junction bases not matched to a gene: 9. CDR1 is KGHSH, CDR2 LQKENI, per germline. The CDR3 runs to 15 residues. CDR3 nucleotides: TGTGCCAGCTCCCGACAGGGGGCGCTTGTGGAGACCCAGTACTTC. Translation gives CASSRQGALVETQYF.

This clone was seen many times. The J gene is TRBJ1-2, the V gene TRBV19, with a weak D call TRBD1 (5 bases). This CDR3 spans 13 amino acids. The germline V gene has CDR1 LNHDA and CDR2 SQIVND (reference sequence). Trimming removed 3 bases from V and 6 bases from J, with 11 bases in between. CDR3 DNA: TGTGCCAGTAGTATTAGGGCAGGGAATGGCTACACCTTC. It specifies CASSIRAGNGYTF.

This sequence joins TRBV6-1 and TRBJ1-5; the match to TRBD1 covers 7 bases. V dropped 6 bases and J dropped 4; count of bases not matched to a gene: 6. The V gene's germline CDR1 is MNHNS and CDR2 SASEGT. The CDR3 loop spans 14 amino acids. The CDR3 nucleotides read TGTGCCAGCAGCTCTCAGACAGGGAATCAGCCCCAGCATTTT. Encoded protein: CASSSQTGNQPQHF.

Here the CDR3 reads CASSEFNSYEQYF. The DNA for the CDR3 is TGTGCCAGCAGTGAGTTTAACTCCTACGAGCAGTACTTC. J is TRBJ2-7 and V is TRBV2; D unclear. The CDR3 covers 13 residues. V gave up 3 bases and J gave up 0 bases, with 6 bases separating them. The germline V gene has CDR1 SNHLY and CDR2 FYNNEI.

V and J are TRBV11-3 and TRBJ1-4, with no clear D. Germline loops: CDR1 SGHNT, CDR2 YENEEA. The CDR3 has 14 residues. V shed 5 bases and J shed 5 bases, with 12 bases lying between them. The CDR3 coding sequence is TGTGCCAGCAGCCGGAGCGGACTAAATGAAAAACTGTTTTTT. Translation gives CASSRSGLNEKLFF.

The V gene is TRBV29-1, the J gene TRBJ1-1; 7 bases match TRBD1. The J segment lost 4 bases and the V segment lost 7 bases, leaving 9 bases of the junction unmatched. Germline CDR1 SQVTM, CDR2 ANQGSEA. CDR3 size: 13 residues. The CDR3 spells CSAPKGAGTEAFF. CDR3 sequence (DNA): TGCAGCGCCCCTAAGGGGGCCGGCACTGAAGCTTTCTTT.

The chain is built from TRBV4-3 and TRBJ1-2; the D gene is possibly TRBD1 (5 bases). This CDR3 spans 14 amino acids. Germline-derived CDR1 and CDR2 are LGHNA and YSLEER. V lost 0 bases and J 8 bases, leaving 13 bases between the germline ends. For the CDR3, the DNA is TGCGCCAGCAGCCAAGATCTAGGGGCGAGAGGCTACACCTTC. This sequence encodes CASSQDLGARGYTF.